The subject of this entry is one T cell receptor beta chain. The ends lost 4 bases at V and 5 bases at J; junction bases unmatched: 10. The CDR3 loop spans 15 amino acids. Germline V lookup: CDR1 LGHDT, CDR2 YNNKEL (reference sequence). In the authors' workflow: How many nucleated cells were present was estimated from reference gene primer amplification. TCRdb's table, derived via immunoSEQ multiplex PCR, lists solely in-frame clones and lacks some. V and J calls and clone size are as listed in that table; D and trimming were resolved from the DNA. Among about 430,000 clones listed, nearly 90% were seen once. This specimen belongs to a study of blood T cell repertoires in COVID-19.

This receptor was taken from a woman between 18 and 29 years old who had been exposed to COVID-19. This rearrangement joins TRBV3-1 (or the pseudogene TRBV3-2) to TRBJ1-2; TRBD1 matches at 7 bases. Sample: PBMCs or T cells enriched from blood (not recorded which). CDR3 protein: CASSLNRGTDYGYTF. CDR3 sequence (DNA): TGTGCCAGCAGCCTTAACAGGGGCACCGATTATGGCTACACCTTC.